This section outlines one T cell receptor (beta chain) sequence together with its context. This clonotype was seen a handful of times. The clone's antigen remains unknown. It has no much larger one-base neighbor in the sample; base qualities were not kept. This sample stems from a study of blood T cells in healthy people across ages (dated by TCRdb to about 2015). For context, the study as a whole: In model experiments, template switching captured roughly one uniquely barcoded TCR beta cDNA molecule for every two T cells. To avoid experimental bias, donors of different ages were distributed randomly across sequencing lanes. Two additional independent replicas of 1 million unique cDNA reads from the same blood draw were analyzed for two donors (one aged 18 to 30 and one aged 80 or older). The donors were split into four age groups: young (average 16 years), middle-aged (roughly 42), aged (more than 60) and long-lived (approximately 80). The study measured age-related changes in TCR beta repertoire diversity using deep sequencing normalized with unique cDNA molecular identifiers.

Its CDR3 holds 14 amino acids, cysteine through phenylalanine. Only the CDR3 DNA is retained, 42 bases long and in frame from the first base. The V end loses 2 bases and the J end loses 4 bases, and a stretch of 10 bases separates them. The germline V gene (reference sequence) sets CDR1 to MNHEY and CDR2 to SMNVEV. The roughly 39 donors, aged 6 to 90 years, were systemically healthy Caucasian individuals from Russia. Around 10 milliliters of peripheral blood were collected from each donor into EDTA-treated Vacutainer tubes. Ficoll-Paque density-gradient centrifugation was used to isolate PBMCs, with at least 7 million per sample. Total RNA, at least 6 micrograms per sample, was extracted from PBMCs with Trizol reagent. Naive CD45RAhigh/CD27high T cell percentages were measured by flow cytometry on a PBMC aliquot from every donor. To prepare the library, 5' RACE was applied. TCRdb shows the sequencer as Illumina HiSeq 2500. A second 7 to 11 cycle PCR used a sample-barcoded 5' primer and a J-beta primer mix. Each TCR beta cDNA molecule received a unique molecular identifier from a template-switch 5' adaptor carrying 12 random nucleotides. Each sample yielded at least 3 million CDR3-containing paired-end reads. First-strand cDNA was synthesized from all RNA with the Mint cDNA synthesis kit, primed by a TRBC-specific oligonucleotide. All cDNA was treated with uracil-DNA glycosylase and then went through a first 18-cycle PCR with the universal primers M1SS and BC2_uni_R. As for how the authors treated the data: Each sample was normalized by randomly selecting 1 million high-quality reads, each carrying a distinct molecular identifier. Reads sharing molecular identifiers were discarded rather than binned into consensus sequences. MiTCR, with a Q25 quality threshold and the strictest error-elimination algorithm, was used for CDR3 identification, clonotype clustering and error correction. Lower-bound total TCR beta diversity was estimated with a nonparametric unseen species model using Euler transformation. TCRdb redid the processing of the public reads, applying fastp at Q25 and MiXCR, and retained in-frame beta chains. Every distinct CDR3 protein forms one entry, paired with its most common genes and DNA. The V and J calls here are based on TCRdb, not the publication. The sample contains about a million distinct CDR3 sequences, around 48% of them found a single time. The ten largest account for 13% of the sample.

Paper-wide results and their limitations: Compared with the aged group, the long-lived group had more naive CD4+ T cells, fewer expanded clones and increased TCR diversity, a pattern suggesting age selection. Total diversity estimates from one million sequenced T cells were considered lower bounds and underestimates. Because profiling used bulk unsorted PBMCs, naive and antigen-experienced compartments could not be compared conclusively. Because donor CMV infection status was unknown, age-related changes in expanded clonotypes were potentially confounded. There was a strong correlation between observed TCR beta diversity and the percentage of naive T cells measured by flow cytometry. As age increased, observed TCR beta diversity per million T cells dropped in a roughly linear way, and a significant reduction was already evident by age around 41.

The clonotype was recovered from a man aged 25-45 years in good health. The sample consisted of blood. The sequence is built from TRBV27 and TRBJ2-3, with the D gene call left open. The CDR3 has the sequence CASSLRSSADTQYF. The DNA sequence is given as TGTGCCAGCAGTTTACGGTCCAGCGCAGATACGCAGTATTTT.